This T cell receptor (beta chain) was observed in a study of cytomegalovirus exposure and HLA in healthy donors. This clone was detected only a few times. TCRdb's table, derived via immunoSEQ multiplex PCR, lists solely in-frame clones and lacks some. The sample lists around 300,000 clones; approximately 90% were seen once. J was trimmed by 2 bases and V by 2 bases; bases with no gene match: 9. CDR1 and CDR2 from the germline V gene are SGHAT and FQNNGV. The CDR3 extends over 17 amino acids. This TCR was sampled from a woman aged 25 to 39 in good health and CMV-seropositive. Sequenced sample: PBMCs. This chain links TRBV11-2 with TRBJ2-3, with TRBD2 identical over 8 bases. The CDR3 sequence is CASSLQKSGGPTDTQYF. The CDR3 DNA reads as TGTGCCAGCAGCTTACAAAAGAGCGGGGGCCCCACAGATACGCAGTATTTT.